Listed here is a single T cell receptor (beta chain). PCRs were each spiked with synthetic TCR analog templates. The method was immunoSEQ multiplex PCR; TCRdb's version includes in-frame clones alone and lacks a portion of them. The data hold under 120,000 clones, with about 85% observed a single time. Trimming took 0 bases from V and 7 from J; bases not matched to a gene: 1. The CDR3 runs 14 residues. Germline V gene data show CDR1 as SGHRS and CDR2 as YFSETQ. The data belong to a study of PD-L1 blockade in urothelial cancer. Study as a whole: Males with bladder-origin urothelial cancer made up about 90% of the roughly 29 patients. Each patient had 0 to 3 earlier chemotherapy regimens.

Locally advanced or metastatic urothelial carcinoma was present in patients. The J gene is TRBJ2-1, the V gene TRBV5-1; 10 bases line up with TRBD2. The material sequenced was PBMCs, taken around atezolizumab (anti-PD-L1) treatment. This clonotype was sampled from a man aged 50 to 60 with urothelial cancer. CDR3 amino acids: CASSLASGRNEQFF. CDR3 sequence (DNA): TGCGCCAGCAGCTTGGCTAGCGGGAGAAATGAGCAGTTCTTC.